A selection of T cell receptor beta chains follows, all from one sample in a study of identical twins. TCRdb ran MiXCR on the 5' RACE reads and lists one entry per CDR3 protein. The table records about 660,000 distinct CDR3 sequences, 8% to 9% of them present only once. The sample was also linked to a second study, of yellow fever vaccine responses in identical twins.

The sample consisted of PBMCs. The receptors stem from a woman younger than 30 in good health. Both conserved end residues are part of each CDR3.

TRBV4-3	CASSQDIPLAGNNEQFF
TRBV28	CASSLGVRELFF
TRBV5-1	CASSPTSGSDEQYF
TRBV6-5	CASSYRPGRSYEQYF
TRBV18	CASSRDRGLYEQYF
TRBV29-1	CSALITSAAGELFF
TRBV2	CASSGEGTSGEETQYF
TRBV12-3/TRBV12-4	CASSAFGGTEAFF
TRBV4-1	CASSQGIPAWEKLFF
TRBV19	CASSTRTGGKETQYF
TRBV5-1	CASSLAGIMQYF
TRBV11-3	CASSQTSGHGGELFF
TRBV29-1	CSSTSGTDYNEQFF
TRBV20-1	CSAPTSGEQFF
TRBV28	CASLRGPEAFF
TRBV29-1	CSVYWDRENEQYF